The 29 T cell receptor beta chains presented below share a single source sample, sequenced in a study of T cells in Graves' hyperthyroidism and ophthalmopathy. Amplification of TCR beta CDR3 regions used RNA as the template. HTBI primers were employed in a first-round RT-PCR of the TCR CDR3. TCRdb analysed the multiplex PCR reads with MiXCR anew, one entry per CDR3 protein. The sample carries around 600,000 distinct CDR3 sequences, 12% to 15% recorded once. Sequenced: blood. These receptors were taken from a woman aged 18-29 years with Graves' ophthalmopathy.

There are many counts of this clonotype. The CDR3 region has the DNA TGTGCCAGCTCAATGGACATTTGGGCGCAAGCTTTCTTT. Residues: CASSMDIWAQAFF. The J gene is TRBJ1-1, the V gene TRBV18; D is possibly TRBD1 (5 bases). This CDR3 is built from 13 residues. Trimming took 5 bases from V and 9 from J, leaving 16 bases between them. Looked up from germline, CDR1 is KGHSH and CDR2 is LQKENI.

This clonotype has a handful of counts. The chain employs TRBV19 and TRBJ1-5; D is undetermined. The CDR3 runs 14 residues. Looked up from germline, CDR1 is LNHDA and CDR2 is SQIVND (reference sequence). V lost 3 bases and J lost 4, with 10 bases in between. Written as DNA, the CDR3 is TGTGCCAGTAGTATTTTCGATCCAAATCAGCCCCAGCATTTT. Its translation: CASSIFDPNQPQHF. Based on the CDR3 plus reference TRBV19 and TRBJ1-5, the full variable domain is DGGITQSPKYLFRKEGQNVTLSCEQNLNHDAMYWYRQDPGQGLRLIYYSQIVNDFQKGDIAEGYSVSREKKESFPLTVTSAQKNPTAFYLCASSIFDPNQPQHFGDGTRLSIL.

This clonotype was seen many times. CDR3 loop: CASSLALELRHEAFF. CDR3 nucleotide sequence: TGTGCCAGCAGCTTAGCTCTGGAGTTACGCCATGAAGCTTTCTTT. The chain links TRBV11-2 to TRBJ1-1; no firm D call. Trimming removed 1 base at V and 7 bases at J, with 16 bases between. In germline, CDR1 is SGHAT, CDR2 FQNNGV. This CDR3 has 15 residues.

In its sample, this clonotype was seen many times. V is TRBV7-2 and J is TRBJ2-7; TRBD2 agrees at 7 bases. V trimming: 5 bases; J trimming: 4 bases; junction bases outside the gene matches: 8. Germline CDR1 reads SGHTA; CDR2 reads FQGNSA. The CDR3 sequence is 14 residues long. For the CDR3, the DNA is TGTGCCAGCAGCCTCAGGGAGGGCGTATACGAGCAGTACTTC. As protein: CASSLREGVYEQYF.

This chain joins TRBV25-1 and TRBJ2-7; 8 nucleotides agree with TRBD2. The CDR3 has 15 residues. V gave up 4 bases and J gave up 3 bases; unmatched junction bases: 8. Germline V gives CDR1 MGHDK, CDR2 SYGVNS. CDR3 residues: CASSAPLAAVYEQYF. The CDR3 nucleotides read TGTGCCAGCAGTGCACCACTAGCGGCCGTCTACGAGCAGTACTTC.

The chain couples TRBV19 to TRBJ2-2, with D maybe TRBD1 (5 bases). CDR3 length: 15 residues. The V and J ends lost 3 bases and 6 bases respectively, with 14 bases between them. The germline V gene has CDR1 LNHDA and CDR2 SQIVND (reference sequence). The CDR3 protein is CASSMGPQGPGELFF. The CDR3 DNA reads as TGTGCCAGTAGTATGGGCCCTCAGGGTCCCGGGGAGCTGTTTTTT.

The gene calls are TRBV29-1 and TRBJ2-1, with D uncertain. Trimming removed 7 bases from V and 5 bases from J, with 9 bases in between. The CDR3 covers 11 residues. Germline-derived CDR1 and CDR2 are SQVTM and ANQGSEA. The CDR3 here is CSASRNNEQFF. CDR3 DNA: TGCAGCGCTTCACGGAACAATGAGCAGTTCTTC.

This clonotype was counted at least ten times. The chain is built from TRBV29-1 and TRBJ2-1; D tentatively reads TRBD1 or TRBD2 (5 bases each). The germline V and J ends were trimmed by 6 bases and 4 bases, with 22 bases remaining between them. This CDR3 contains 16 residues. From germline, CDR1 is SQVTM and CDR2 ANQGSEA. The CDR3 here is CSVLSGGRPQYNEQFF. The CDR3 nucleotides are TGCAGCGTCCTTAGTGGGGGAAGGCCCCAATACAATGAGCAGTTCTTC.

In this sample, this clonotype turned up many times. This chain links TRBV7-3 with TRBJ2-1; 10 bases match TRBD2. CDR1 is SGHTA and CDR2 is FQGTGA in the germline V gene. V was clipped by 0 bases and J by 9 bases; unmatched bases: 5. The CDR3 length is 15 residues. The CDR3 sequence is CASSLTSGRQGEQFF. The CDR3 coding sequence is TGTGCCAGCAGCTTAACTAGCGGGAGGCAGGGTGAGCAGTTCTTC.

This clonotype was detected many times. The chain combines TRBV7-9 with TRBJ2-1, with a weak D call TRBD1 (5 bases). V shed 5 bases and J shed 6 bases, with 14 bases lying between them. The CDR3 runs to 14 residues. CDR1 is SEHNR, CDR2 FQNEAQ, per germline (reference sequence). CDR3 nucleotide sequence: TGTGCCAGCAGCCCAGGGAAAGGTTCCAATGAGCAGTTCTTC. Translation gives CASSPGKGSNEQFF.

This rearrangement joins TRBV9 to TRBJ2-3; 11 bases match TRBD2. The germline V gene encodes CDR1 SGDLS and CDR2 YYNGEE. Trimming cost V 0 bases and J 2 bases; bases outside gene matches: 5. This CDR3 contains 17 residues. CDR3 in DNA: TGTGCCAGCAGCGTAGGACTAGCGGGACTAAACACAGATACGCAGTATTTT. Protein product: CASSVGLAGLNTDTQYF.

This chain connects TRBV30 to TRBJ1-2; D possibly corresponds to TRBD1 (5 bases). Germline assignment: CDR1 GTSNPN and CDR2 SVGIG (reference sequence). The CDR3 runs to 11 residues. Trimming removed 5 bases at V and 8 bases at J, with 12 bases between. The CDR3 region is CAWAVRGGYTF. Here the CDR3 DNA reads TGTGCCTGGGCCGTGAGGGGAGGCTACACCTTC.

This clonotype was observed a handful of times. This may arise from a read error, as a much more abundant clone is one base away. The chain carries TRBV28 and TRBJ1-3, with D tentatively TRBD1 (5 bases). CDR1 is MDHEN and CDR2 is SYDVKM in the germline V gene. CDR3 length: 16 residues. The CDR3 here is CASSFLGANSGNTLYF. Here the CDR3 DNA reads TGTGCCAGCAGTTTCCTCGGGGCCAACTCTGGAAACACCTTATATTTT.

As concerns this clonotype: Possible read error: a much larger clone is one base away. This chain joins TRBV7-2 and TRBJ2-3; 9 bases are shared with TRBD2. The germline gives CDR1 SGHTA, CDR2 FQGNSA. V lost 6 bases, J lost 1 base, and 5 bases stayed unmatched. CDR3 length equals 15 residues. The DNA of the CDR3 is TGTGCCAGCAGTTCTGAGCGGGGGGGCACAGATACGCAGTATTTT. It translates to CASSSERGGTDTQYF.

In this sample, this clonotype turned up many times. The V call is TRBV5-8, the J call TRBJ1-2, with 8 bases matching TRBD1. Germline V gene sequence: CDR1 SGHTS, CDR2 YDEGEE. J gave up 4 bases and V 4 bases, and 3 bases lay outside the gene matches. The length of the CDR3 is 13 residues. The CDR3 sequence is CASSLRGLYGYTF. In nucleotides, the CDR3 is TGTGCCAGCAGCCTCAGGGGGCTCTATGGCTACACCTTC.

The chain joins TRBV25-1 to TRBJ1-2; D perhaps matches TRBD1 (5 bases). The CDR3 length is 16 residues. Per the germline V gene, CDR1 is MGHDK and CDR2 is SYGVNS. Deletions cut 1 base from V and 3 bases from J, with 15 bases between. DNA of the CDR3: TGTGCCAGCAGTGAATGGGGCAGGGTAGGGGACTATGGCTACACCTTC. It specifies CASSEWGRVGDYGYTF.

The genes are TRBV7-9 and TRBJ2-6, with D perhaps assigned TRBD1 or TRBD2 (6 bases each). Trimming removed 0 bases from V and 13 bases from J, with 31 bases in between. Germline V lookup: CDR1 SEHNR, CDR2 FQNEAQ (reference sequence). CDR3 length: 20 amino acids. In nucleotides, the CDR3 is TGTGCCAGCAGCTTAGCGACGGGGGCCGACGGTCCTCAACCCCCAAGGGTCCTGACTTTC. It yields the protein CASSLATGADGPQPPRVLTF.

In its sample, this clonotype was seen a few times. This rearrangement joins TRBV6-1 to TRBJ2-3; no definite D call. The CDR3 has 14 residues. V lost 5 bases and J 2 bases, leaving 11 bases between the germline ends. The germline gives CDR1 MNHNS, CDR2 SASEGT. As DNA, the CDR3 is TGTGCCAGCAGTATACAGAGAGACACAGATACGCAGTATTTT. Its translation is CASSIQRDTDTQYF.

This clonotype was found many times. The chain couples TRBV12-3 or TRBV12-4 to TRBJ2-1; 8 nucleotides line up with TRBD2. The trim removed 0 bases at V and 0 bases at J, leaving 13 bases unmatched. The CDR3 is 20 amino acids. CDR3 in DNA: TGTGCCAGCAGTTTAGCCTTCGGGGCGGGAGGCAAGACCTCCTACAATGAGCAGTTCTTC. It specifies CASSLAFGAGGKTSYNEQFF.

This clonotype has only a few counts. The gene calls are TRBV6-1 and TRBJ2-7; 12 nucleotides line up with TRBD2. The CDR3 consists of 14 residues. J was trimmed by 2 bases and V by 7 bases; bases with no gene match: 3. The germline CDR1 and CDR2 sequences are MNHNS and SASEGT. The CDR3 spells CASNRLAGAYEQYF. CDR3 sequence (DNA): TGTGCCAGCAATAGACTAGCGGGGGCCTACGAGCAGTACTTC.

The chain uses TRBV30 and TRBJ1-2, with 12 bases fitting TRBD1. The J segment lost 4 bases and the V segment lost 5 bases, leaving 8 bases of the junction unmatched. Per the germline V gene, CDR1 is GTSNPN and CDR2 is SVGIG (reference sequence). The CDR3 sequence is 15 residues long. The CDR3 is CAWGAGTGGPYGYTF. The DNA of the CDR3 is TGTGCCTGGGGCGCAGGGACAGGGGGCCCCTATGGCTACACCTTC.

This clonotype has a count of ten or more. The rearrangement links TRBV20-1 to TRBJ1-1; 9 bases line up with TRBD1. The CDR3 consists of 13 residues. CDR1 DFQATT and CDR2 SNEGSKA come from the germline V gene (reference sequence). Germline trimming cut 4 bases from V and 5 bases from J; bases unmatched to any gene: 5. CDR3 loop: CSAIGQGKTEAFF. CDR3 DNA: TGCAGTGCTATAGGACAGGGGAAAACTGAAGCTTTCTTT.

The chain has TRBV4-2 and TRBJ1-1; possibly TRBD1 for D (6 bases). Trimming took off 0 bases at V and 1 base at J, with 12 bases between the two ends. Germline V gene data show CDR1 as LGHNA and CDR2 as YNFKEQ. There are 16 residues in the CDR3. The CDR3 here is CASSQDQTGRNTEAFF. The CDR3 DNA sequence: TGTGCCAGCAGCCAAGATCAAACAGGGCGGAACACTGAAGCTTTCTTT.

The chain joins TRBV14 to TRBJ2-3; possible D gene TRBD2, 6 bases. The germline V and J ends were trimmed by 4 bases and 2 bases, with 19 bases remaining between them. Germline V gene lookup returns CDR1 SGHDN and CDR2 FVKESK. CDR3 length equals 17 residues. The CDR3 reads CASSPRGSGLHTDTQYF. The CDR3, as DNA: TGTGCCAGCAGCCCTCGTGGAAGCGGGCTCCACACAGATACGCAGTATTTT. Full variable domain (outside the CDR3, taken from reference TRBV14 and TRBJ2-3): EAGVTQFPSHSVIEKGQTVTLRCDPISGHDNLYWYRRVMGKEIKFLLHFVKESKQDESGMPNNRFLAERTGGTYSTLKVQPAELEDSGVYFCASSPRGSGLHTDTQYFGPGTRLTVL.

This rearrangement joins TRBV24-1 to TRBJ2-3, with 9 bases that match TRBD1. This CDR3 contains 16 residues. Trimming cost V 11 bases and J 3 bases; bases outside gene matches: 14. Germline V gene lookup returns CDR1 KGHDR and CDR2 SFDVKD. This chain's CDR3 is CAIQGNGQGMTDTQYF. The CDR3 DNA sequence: TGTGCCATACAGGGAAATGGACAGGGGATGACAGATACGCAGTATTTT.

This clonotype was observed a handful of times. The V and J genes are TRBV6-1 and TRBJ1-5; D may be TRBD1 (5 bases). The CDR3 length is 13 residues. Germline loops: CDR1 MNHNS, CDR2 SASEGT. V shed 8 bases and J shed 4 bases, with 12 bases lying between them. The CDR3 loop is CASGTQGNQPQHF. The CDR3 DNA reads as TGTGCCAGCGGGACCCAGGGTAATCAGCCCCAGCATTTT.

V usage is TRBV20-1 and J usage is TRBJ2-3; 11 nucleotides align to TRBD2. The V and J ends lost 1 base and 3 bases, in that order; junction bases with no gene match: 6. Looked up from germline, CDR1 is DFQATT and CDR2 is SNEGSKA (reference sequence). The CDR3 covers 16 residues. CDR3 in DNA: TGCAGTGCTAGAGTACTAGCGGGAGATTGGACAGATACGCAGTATTTT. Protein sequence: CSARVLAGDWTDTQYF.

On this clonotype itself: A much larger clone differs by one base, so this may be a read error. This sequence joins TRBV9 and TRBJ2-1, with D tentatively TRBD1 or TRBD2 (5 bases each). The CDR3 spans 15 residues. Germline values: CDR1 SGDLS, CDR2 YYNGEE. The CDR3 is CASSVRGSSYSEQFF. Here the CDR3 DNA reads TGTGCCAGCAGCGTGAGGGGAAGCTCCTACAGTGAGCAGTTCTTC.

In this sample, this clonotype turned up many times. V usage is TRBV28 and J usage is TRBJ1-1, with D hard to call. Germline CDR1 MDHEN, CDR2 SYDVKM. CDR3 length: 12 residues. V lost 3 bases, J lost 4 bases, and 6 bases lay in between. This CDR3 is CASSFEGTEAFF. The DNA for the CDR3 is TGTGCCAGCAGTTTTGAGGGCACTGAAGCTTTCTTT.